These T cell receptor beta chains were read from a single sample in a study of blood T cells in healthy people across ages. MiXCR, applied by TCRdb to the 5' RACE reads, yields one record per CDR3 protein. The sample lists approximately 800,000 distinct CDR3 sequences, roughly 24% occurring once. These data were also reused for a study on T cells of mothers and their children.

Material for sequencing was blood. All receptors come from a boy aged 5-17 years in good health. Both conserved end residues are trimmed from each CDR3. The order of the fields is clone size, D gene, J gene, V gene, CDR3 protein. D genes are given only for firm matches. Size is omitted from some rows. Given values are once, few, many or a class for expanded clones.

size: .
D: .
J: TRBJ2-5
V: TRBV6-5
CDR3: ASSSKIERRETQY

size: .
D: .
J: .
V: TRBV10-1
CDR3: ASSESGGLPYEQY

size: .
D: .
J: TRBJ2-1
V: TRBV14
CDR3: ASSQEGLQREQF

size: .
D: TRBD1
J: TRBJ2-5
V: TRBV7-9
CDR3: ASSSTGTGDQETQY

size: .
D: TRBD1
J: TRBJ1-5
V: TRBV19
CDR3: ASRTGLQPQH

size: .
D: .
J: TRBJ2-7
V: TRBV5-1
CDR3: ASSLGVTQGGEQY

size: .
D: .
J: TRBJ2-7
V: TRBV27
CDR3: ASSQGLYEQY

size: .
D: .
J: .
V: TRBV10-3
CDR3: AGGPSSYEQY

size: .
D: .
J: TRBJ2-5
V: TRBV20-1
CDR3: SARRGSRETQY

size: few
D: .
J: TRBJ1-4
V: TRBV20-1
CDR3: SASRGAEKLF

size: .
D: TRBD2
J: TRBJ2-5
V: TRBV5-1
CDR3: ASSLSGELETQY

size: .
D: TRBD2
J: TRBJ2-5
V: TRBV2
CDR3: ASRGGTSGGQETQY

size: .
D: TRBD2
J: TRBJ2-1
V: TRBV7-9
CDR3: ASPIAGGPHNEQF

size: few
D: TRBD2
J: TRBJ2-5
V: TRBV27
CDR3: ASSFGGGPRETQY

size: .
D: TRBD1
J: TRBJ1-6
V: TRBV20-1
CDR3: SAWGQQNSPLH

size: .
D: TRBD2
J: .
V: TRBV4-2
CDR3: ASSQDQVEGLASDEQF

size: once
D: .
J: TRBJ1-4
V: TRBV11-2
CDR3: ASSPIGNEKLF

size: few
D: .
J: TRBJ1-3
V: TRBV5-1
CDR3: ASSKERSGNTIY

size: many
D: .
J: TRBJ1-2
V: TRBV7-8
CDR3: ASSSGLHYGYT

size: few
D: .
J: .
V: TRBV5-1
CDR3: ASRSQY

size: few
D: TRBD1
J: .
V: TRBV27
CDR3: ASSTPTGGAPPYEQY

size: .
D: TRBD1
J: TRBJ1-1
V: TRBV18
CDR3: ASSPWTGVNTEAF

size: .
D: .
J: TRBJ2-1
V: TRBV2
CDR3: ARGSGAGNEQF

size: .
D: .
J: TRBJ2-6
V: TRBV6-1
CDR3: ASTIQGSGANVLT

size: .
D: TRBD2
J: .
V: TRBV6-1
CDR3: ASRDSRTRRQETQY

size: few
D: .
J: TRBJ2-6
V: TRBV29-1
CDR3: SVDMGAQVTGANVLT

size: .
D: .
J: TRBJ2-7
V: TRBV20-1
CDR3: SAQKDPGQAGEQY

size: .
D: TRBD1
J: TRBJ1-3
V: TRBV15
CDR3: ATSRSTDRARNIIY

size: .
D: .
J: TRBJ2-5
V: TRBV3-1
CDR3: ASSPPDRETQY

size: .
D: TRBD2
J: TRBJ2-5
V: TRBV13
CDR3: ASSLKVLAGGRPQY

size: .
D: .
J: TRBJ1-2
V: TRBV12-3/TRBV12-4
CDR3: ASRQQGGGYT

size: many
D: TRBD2
J: TRBJ2-5
V: TRBV18
CDR3: ASSPPGLEETQY

size: few
D: TRBD2
J: TRBJ2-1
V: TRBV12-3/TRBV12-4
CDR3: ASSLEGGGNYNEQF

size: many
D: TRBD2
J: TRBJ2-5
V: TRBV5-5
CDR3: ASSLWRGAQETQY

size: .
D: .
J: TRBJ1-5
V: TRBV5-1
CDR3: ASSPKGNQPQH

size: .
D: .
J: TRBJ1-1
V: TRBV30
CDR3: AWNPGRQVNTEAF

size: .
D: .
J: .
V: TRBV24-1
CDR3: ATSDPTKRSNEQF

size: few
D: TRBD1
J: TRBJ1-3
V: TRBV5-1
CDR3: ASSAQGELSGNTIY

size: few
D: .
J: TRBJ1-1
V: TRBV3-1
CDR3: TSSREGWNTEAF

size: .
D: .
J: TRBJ2-7
V: TRBV24-1
CDR3: ATSDASGTNYEQY

size: few
D: TRBD1
J: TRBJ2-6
V: TRBV9
CDR3: ASSVARGTAEGANVLT

size: .
D: TRBD2
J: TRBJ2-1
V: TRBV3-1
CDR3: ANSQDRTGTRDNEHF

size: .
D: .
J: TRBJ2-1
V: TRBV20-1
CDR3: IASDLDQGSYNEQF

size: .
D: .
J: TRBJ2-1
V: TRBV7-2
CDR3: ASSATRDNEQF

size: many
D: .
J: TRBJ1-5
V: TRBV6-6
CDR3: ASGPGSSNQPQH

size: few
D: .
J: TRBJ1-1
V: TRBV6-5
CDR3: ASSALSPNTEAF

size: .
D: .
J: TRBJ2-1
V: TRBV7-9
CDR3: ASSAINEQF

size: .
D: TRBD2
J: TRBJ2-3
V: TRBV29-1
CDR3: SAALGSGGLTDTQY

size: .
D: TRBD1
J: TRBJ2-5
V: TRBV5-8
CDR3: ASSLAGGQGKETQY

size: .
D: .
J: TRBJ2-5
V: TRBV9
CDR3: ASSKGREQETQY

size: few
D: .
J: TRBJ1-2
V: TRBV11-2
CDR3: ASSLVQYGYT

size: .
D: .
J: TRBJ2-3
V: TRBV4-3
CDR3: ASSQRLETTDTQY